These 5 T cell receptor beta chains were all obtained from the same sample, sequenced in a study of shared clonotypes between healthy human individuals. Repertoires were generated with immunoSEQ multiplex PCR, while TCRdb's copy carries only in-frame clones and drops some. The table lists roughly 2.2 million clones, around 93% of them singletons. Sequencing used naive CD4+ T cells from PBMCs. As to subset: CD45RA+ positively selected. Receptors were obtained from a man between 18 and 29 years old in good health. Some clones in this sample may be carry-over from other donors' samples.

Turning to this clone: One end of the junction varies from germline; a read error may be responsible. The same CDR3 can be traced to other DNA sequences in this sample. V usage is TRBV6-1 and J usage is TRBJ2-7; D unresolved. Germline CDR1 is MNHNS and CDR2 is SASEGT. CDR3 length equals 12 residues. The chain's CDR3 is CASSARTYEQYF. The CDR3 DNA reads TGTGCCAGTAGTGCGAGGACCTACGAGCAGTACTTC.

V usage is TRBV7-3 and J usage is TRBJ1-1; TRBD1 aligns across 8 bases. Trimming removed 5 bases from V and 1 base from J; junction bases left unmatched: 3. Germline V gives CDR1 SGHTA, CDR2 FQGTGA. The CDR3 is 14 amino acids. CDR3 amino acids: CASSIGTGNTEAFF. Written as DNA, the CDR3 is TGTGCCAGCAGCATCGGGACAGGGAACACTGAAGCTTTCTTT.

V usage is TRBV29-1 and J usage is TRBJ1-3; D not certain. Trimming left V 2 bases short and J 2 bases short, with 10 bases between. The CDR3 extends over 14 amino acids. The germline V gene encodes CDR1 SQVTM and CDR2 ANQGSEA. CDR3 DNA: TGCAGCGTTGAATTTGCAGCCCCTGGAAACACCATATATTTT. This codes for CSVEFAAPGNTIYF.

For this clone: Distinct nucleotide sequences in the sample also encode this CDR3. The chain couples TRBV6-6 to TRBJ2-2, with D hard to call. The CDR3 is made up of 14 amino acids. The germline gives CDR1 MNHNY, CDR2 SVGAGI (reference sequence). Trimming took 0 bases from V and 2 from J, leaving 4 bases between them. The CDR3 reads CASSYSPNTGELFF. The DNA for the CDR3 is TGTGCCAGCAGTTACTCGCCCAACACCGGGGAGCTGTTTTTT.

Concerning this clone: The same CDR3 arises from other DNA sequences in this sample as well. The chain joins TRBV6-6 to TRBJ2-3; no definite D call. Germline V gene lookup returns CDR1 MNHNY and CDR2 SVGAGI (reference sequence). The V and J ends lost 0 bases and 5 bases respectively, with 6 bases between them. The CDR3 contains 13 residues. The CDR3 spells CASSYSTGDTQYF. In DNA, the CDR3 is TGTGCCAGCAGTTACTCGACTGGAGATACGCAGTATTTT.